The 9 T cell receptor beta chains below all came from one sample that was sequenced in a study of blood T cells in healthy people across ages. For the second PCR, which ran for roughly 6 to 12 cycles, a sample-barcoded 5' primer and a J-beta primer mix were used. Each CDR3 protein is one row after TCRdb ran MiXCR on the 5' RACE reads. This sample carries 900,000 to 950,000 distinct CDR3 sequences, about 27% of them seen once, and the ten largest clones take approximately 10%. Separately, the same data were catalogued under a study of T cells of mothers and their children.

Sequences were obtained from blood. The receptors here all came from a woman between 35 and 50 years old in good health.

This sequence joins TRBV15 and TRBJ2-3, with D possibly being TRBD1 (5 bases). Per germline, CDR1 LNHNV and CDR2 YYDKDF (reference sequence). The ends were cut back, 0 bases at V and 6 bases at J, with 16 bases in the middle. The CDR3 is 16 residues long. This CDR3 is CATSRERQSFSDTQYF. The CDR3 nucleotides are TGTGCCACCAGCAGAGAAAGACAGAGCTTCTCGGATACGCAGTATTTT.

This clonotype was seen many times. This chain joins TRBV6-5 and TRBJ1-6; the D gene is possibly TRBD1 (6 bases). The CDR3 runs 14 residues. Per germline, CDR1 MNHEY and CDR2 SVGAGI. The ends were cut back, 8 bases at V and 7 bases at J, with 15 bases in the middle. CDR3 coding DNA: TGTGCCAGCCGAGGGGGGGGCCAAAATTCACCCCTCCACTTT. Translation gives CASRGGGQNSPLHF.

The chain employs TRBV15 and TRBJ2-2; D not certain. Germline V gene sequence: CDR1 LNHNV, CDR2 YYDKDF (reference sequence). CDR3 length equals 12 residues. V lost 5 bases and J lost 5, with 6 bases in between. CDR3 loop: CATSQGTGELFF. CDR3 in DNA: TGTGCCACCAGCCAAGGGACCGGGGAGCTGTTTTTT.

This chain joins TRBV18 and TRBJ1-2; no clear D gene. V was trimmed by 4 bases and J by 6 bases, leaving 18 bases between them. This CDR3 region has 15 residues. Germline assignment: CDR1 KGHSH and CDR2 LQKENI. CDR3 region: CASSLQNGAGDGYTF. For the CDR3, the DNA is TGTGCCAGCTCACTTCAAAATGGAGCCGGGGATGGCTACACCTTC. Supplemented by reference TRBV18 and TRBJ1-2, the full variable domain reads NAGVMQNPRHLVRRRGQEARLRCSPMKGHSHVYWYRQLPEEGLKFMVYLQKENIIDESGMPKERFSAEFPKEGPSILRIQQVVRGDSAAYFCASSLQNGAGDGYTFGSGTRLTVV.

This clonotype occurred a few times. This rearrangement joins TRBV6-2 or TRBV6-3 to TRBJ1-1; D is unclear. CDR3 size: 15 residues. The germline V and J ends were trimmed by 3 bases and 6 bases, with 17 bases remaining between them. CDR1 is MNHEY and CDR2 is SVGEGT in the germline V gene. The CDR3: CASSYGRVGSPEAFF. CDR3 nucleotides: TGTGCCAGCAGTTATGGAAGGGTGGGAAGTCCTGAAGCTTTCTTT.

This clonotype was seen repeatedly, ten times or more. The CDR3 sequence: CASSTRLADQETQYF. CDR3 DNA: TGTGCCAGCAGCACCCGACTAGCCGACCAAGAGACCCAGTACTTC. The genes are TRBV9 and TRBJ2-5, with 7 bases fitting TRBD2. The V and J ends lost 4 bases and 0 bases, in that order; junction bases with no gene match: 6. CDR3 length: 15 residues. Germline lookup yields CDR1 SGDLS and CDR2 YYNGEE.

CDR3: CASSLFGTGVIANTGELFF. The CDR3 region has the DNA TGTGCCAGCAGTTTATTCGGGACAGGCGTAATCGCGAACACCGGGGAGCTGTTTTTT. This chain joins TRBV28 and TRBJ2-2; 8 bases fit TRBD1. There are 19 residues in the CDR3. Germline values: CDR1 MDHEN, CDR2 SYDVKM. V shed 1 base, J shed 0 bases, and the junction held 10 bases outside the gene matches.

The chain combines TRBV7-9 with TRBJ2-1; 7 bases match TRBD2. The CDR3 is 16 amino acids. Germline V gene sequence: CDR1 SEHNR, CDR2 FQNEAQ (reference sequence). The V gene end was trimmed by 6 bases and the J gene end by 7 bases; junction bases not matched to a gene: 15. CDR3 loop: CASRPRGGLDWNEQFF. CDR3 sequence (DNA): TGTGCCAGCAGACCTAGGGGAGGGCTAGACTGGAATGAGCAGTTCTTC.

The chain couples TRBV14 to TRBJ1-1; D might be TRBD1 (5 bases). This CDR3 spans 15 amino acids. In germline, CDR1 is SGHDN, CDR2 FVKESK. Trimming left V 1 base short and J 3 bases short, with 12 bases between. The CDR3 sequence is CASSQGGTVYTEAFF. In DNA, the CDR3 is TGTGCCAGCAGCCAAGGTGGGACGGTTTACACTGAAGCTTTCTTT.